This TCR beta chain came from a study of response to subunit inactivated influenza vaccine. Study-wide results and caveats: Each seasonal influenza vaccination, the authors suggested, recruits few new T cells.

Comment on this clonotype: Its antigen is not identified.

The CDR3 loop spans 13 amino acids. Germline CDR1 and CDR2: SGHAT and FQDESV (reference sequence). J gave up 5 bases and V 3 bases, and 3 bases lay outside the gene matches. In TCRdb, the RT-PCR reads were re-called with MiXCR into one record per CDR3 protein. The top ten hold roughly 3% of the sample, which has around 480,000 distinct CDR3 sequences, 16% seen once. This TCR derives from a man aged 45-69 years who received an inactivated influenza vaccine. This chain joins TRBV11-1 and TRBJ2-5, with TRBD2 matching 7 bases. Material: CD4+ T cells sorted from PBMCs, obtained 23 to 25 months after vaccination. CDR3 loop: CASSFGRVETQYF. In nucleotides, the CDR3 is TGTGCCAGCAGCTTTGGGAGGGTGGAGACCCAGTACTTC.